The T cell receptor beta chain described here comes from a study of CD8 T cells in Susac syndrome. cDNA came from about 0.5 to 1 ug RNA primed by random hexamers. One entry per CDR3 protein results from TCRdb running MiXCR on the immunoSEQ multiplex PCR reads. The table records under 200,000 distinct CDR3 sequences, 95% of them present only once. Negative isolation was used for CD8+ and CD4+ T cells, and FACS enrichment was applied to TEMRA cells. The germline CDR1 and CDR2 sequences are DFQATT and SNEGSKA (reference sequence). Deletions cut 3 bases from V and 7 bases from J, with 9 bases between. This CDR3 contains 11 residues.

The chain combines TRBV20-1 with TRBJ2-5, with a tentative D call TRBD1 (6 bases). The receptor comes from a human donor in good health. Sequenced input: CD4+ T cells from PBMCs. The CDR3 reads CSASDRRTQYF. The DNA for the CDR3 is TGCAGTGCTAGCGACAGGCGGACCCAGTACTTC.